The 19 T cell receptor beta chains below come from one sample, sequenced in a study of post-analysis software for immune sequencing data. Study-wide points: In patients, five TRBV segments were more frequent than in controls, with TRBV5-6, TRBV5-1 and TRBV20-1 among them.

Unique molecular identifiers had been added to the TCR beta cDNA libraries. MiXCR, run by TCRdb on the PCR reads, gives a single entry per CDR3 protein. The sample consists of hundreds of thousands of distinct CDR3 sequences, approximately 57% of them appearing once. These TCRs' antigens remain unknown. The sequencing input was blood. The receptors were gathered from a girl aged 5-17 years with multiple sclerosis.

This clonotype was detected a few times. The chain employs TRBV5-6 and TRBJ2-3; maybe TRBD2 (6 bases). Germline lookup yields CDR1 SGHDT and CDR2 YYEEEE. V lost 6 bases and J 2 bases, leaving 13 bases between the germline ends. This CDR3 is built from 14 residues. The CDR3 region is CASTVGGTTDTQYF. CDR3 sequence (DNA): TGTGCCAGCACCGTCGGGGGAACCACAGATACGCAGTATTTT.

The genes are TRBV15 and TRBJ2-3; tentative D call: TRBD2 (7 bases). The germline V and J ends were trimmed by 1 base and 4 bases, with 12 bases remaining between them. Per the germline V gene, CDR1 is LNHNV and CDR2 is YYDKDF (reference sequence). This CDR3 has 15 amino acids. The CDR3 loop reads CATSRAGGPSDTQYF. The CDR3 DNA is TGTGCCACCAGCAGAGCGGGGGGCCCTTCAGATACGCAGTATTTT.

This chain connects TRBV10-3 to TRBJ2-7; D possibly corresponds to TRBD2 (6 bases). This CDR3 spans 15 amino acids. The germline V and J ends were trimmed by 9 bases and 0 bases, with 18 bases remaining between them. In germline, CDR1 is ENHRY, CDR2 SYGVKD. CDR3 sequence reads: CAILNRDSGSYEQYF. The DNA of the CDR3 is TGTGCCATTCTTAACCGGGACTCCGGCTCCTACGAGCAGTACTTC.

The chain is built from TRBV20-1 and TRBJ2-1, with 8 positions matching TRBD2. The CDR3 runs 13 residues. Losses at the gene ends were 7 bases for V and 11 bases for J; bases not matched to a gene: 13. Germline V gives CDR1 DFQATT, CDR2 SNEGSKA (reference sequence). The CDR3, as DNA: TGCAGTGTTCCTAGCGGGTTAGGGGATCAGCAGTTCTTC. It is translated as CSVPSGLGDQQFF.

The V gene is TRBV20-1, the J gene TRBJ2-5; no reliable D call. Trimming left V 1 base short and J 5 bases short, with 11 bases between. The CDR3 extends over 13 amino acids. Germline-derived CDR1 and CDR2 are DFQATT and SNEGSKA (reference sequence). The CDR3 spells CSARVGATETQYF. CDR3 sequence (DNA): TGCAGTGCTAGAGTAGGCGCAACGGAGACCCAGTACTTC.

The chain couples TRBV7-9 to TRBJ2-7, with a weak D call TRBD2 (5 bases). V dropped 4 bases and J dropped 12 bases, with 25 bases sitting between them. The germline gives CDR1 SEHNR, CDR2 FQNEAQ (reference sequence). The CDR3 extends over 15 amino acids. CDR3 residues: CASSSLPGRRETRYF. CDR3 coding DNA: TGTGCCAGCAGCTCCCTCCCGGGCCGAAGGGAGACCCGGTACTTC. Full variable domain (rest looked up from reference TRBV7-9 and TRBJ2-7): DTGVSQNPRHKITKRGQNVTFRCDPISEHNRLYWYRQTLGQGPEFLTYFQNEAQLEKSRLLSDRFSAERPKGSFSTLEIQRTEQGDSAMYLCASSSLPGRRETRYFGPGTRLTVT.

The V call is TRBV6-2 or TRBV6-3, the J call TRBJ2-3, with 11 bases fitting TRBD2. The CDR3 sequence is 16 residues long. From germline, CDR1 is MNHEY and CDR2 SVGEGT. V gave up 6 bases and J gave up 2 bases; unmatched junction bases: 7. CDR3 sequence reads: CASSLGTSGYTDTQYF. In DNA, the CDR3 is TGTGCCAGCAGCCTCGGGACTAGCGGATACACAGATACGCAGTATTTT.

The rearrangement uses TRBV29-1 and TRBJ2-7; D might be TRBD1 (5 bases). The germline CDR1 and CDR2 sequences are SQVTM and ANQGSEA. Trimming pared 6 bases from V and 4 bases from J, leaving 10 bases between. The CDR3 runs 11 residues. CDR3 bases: TGCAGCGTGTTCAGGGAATACGAGCAGTACTTC. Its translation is CSVFREYEQYF.

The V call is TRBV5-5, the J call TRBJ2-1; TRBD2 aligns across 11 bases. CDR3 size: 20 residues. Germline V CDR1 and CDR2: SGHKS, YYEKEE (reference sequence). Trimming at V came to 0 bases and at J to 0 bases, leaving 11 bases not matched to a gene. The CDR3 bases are TGTGCCAGCAGCTTGGCCGGGGGGACTAGCGGATCAAACTCCTACAATGAGCAGTTCTTC. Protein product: CASSLAGGTSGSNSYNEQFF.

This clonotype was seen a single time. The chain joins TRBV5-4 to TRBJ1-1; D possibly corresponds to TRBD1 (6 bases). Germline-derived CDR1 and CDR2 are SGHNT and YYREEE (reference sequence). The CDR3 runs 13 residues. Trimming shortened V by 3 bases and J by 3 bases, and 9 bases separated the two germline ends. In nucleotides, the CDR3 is TGTGCCAGCAGCTACAACAGGGACACTGAAGCTTTCTTT. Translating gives CASSYNRDTEAFF.

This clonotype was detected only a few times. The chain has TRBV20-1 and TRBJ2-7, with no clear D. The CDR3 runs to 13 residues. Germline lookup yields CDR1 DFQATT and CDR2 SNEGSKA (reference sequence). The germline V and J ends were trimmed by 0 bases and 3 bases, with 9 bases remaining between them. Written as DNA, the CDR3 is TGCAGTGCTAGAGATCCGCCCCGCTACGAGCAGTACTTC. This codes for CSARDPPRYEQYF.

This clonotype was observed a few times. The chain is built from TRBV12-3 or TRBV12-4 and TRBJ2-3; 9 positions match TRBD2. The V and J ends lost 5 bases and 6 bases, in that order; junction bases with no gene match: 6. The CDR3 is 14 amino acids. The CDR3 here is CASSDGLAGDTQYF. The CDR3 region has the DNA TGTGCCAGCAGTGATGGGCTAGCGGGGGATACGCAGTATTTT.

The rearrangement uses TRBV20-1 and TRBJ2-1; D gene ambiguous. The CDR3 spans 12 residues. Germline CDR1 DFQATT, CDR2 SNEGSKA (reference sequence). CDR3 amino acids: CGILFTYNEQFF. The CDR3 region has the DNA TGCGGAATTCTCTTCACCTACAATGAGCAGTTCTTC.

The CDR3 protein is CASGLVLLGGYNEQFF. For the CDR3, the DNA is TGTGCTAGTGGTTTGGTACTCCTAGGGGGATACAATGAGCAGTTCTTC. J is TRBJ2-1 and V is TRBV12-5; the D gene is possibly TRBD1 (6 bases). V was trimmed by 0 bases and J by 4 bases, leaving 13 bases between them. The CDR3 spans 16 residues. CDR1 LGHNT and CDR2 FRNRAP come from the germline V gene.

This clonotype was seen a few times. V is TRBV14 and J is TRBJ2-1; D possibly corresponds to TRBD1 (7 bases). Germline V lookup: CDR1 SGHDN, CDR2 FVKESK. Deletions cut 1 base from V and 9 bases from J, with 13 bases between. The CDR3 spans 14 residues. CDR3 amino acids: CASSQVTGRGEQFF. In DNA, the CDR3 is TGTGCCAGCAGCCAAGTGACAGGGCGGGGTGAGCAGTTCTTC.

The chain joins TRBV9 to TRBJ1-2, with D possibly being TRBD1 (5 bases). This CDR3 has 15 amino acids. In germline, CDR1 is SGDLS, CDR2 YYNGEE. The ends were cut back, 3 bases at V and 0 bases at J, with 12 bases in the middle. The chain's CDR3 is CASSGRQSANYGYTF. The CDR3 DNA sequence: TGTGCCAGCAGCGGCCGACAGTCAGCTAACTATGGCTACACCTTC.

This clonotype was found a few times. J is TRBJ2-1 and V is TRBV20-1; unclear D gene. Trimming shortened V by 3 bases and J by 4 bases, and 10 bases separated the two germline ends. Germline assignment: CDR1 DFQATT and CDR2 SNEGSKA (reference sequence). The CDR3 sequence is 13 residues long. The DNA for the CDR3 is TGCAGTGCTAGTTGGGTCAGTTACAATGAGCAGTTCTTC. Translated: CSASWVSYNEQFF.

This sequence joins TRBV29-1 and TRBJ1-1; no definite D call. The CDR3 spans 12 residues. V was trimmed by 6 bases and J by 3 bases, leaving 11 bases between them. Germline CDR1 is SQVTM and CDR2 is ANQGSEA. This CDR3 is CSVFRFDTEAFF. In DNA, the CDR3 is TGCAGCGTGTTCAGGTTCGACACTGAAGCTTTCTTT.

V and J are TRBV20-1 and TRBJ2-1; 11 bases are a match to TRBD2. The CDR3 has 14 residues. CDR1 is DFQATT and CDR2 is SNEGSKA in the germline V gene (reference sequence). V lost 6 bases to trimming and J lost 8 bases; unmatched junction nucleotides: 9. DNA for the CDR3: TGCAGTGCCCAGCTTAGCGGGAGGGTCCATGAGCAGTTCTTC. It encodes CSAQLSGRVHEQFF.